A selection of T cell receptor beta chains follows, all from one sample in a study of graft-versus-host responses after intestinal transplantation. The antigens these receptors bind are not known. Clones were read by immunoSEQ multiplex PCR, and TCRdb kept only the in-frame ones, dropping some. The data hold some 86,000 clones, with 91% observed a single time. The sample here was unstimulated CD4+ T cells sorted from spleen or lymph node cells, taken before intestinal transplant. All receptors derive from a human donor who received an intestinal transplant. The CDR3 runs from the conserved cysteine through the conserved F or W. Each record gives: J gene, clone size, V gene, D gene, CDR3 length, CDR3 DNA, CDR3 protein. A D gene is named only where the DNA matches it firmly. The size field is filled for only some rows; it gives once, few, many or a size class.

j_gene: TRBJ1-2; abundance: .; v_gene: TRBV11-3; d_gene: .; len: 17; CDR3nt: TGTGCCAGCAGCGGGTTAGACAGGTCTAACCCGAACTATGGCTACACCTTC; CDR3aa: CASSGLDRSNPNYGYTF
j_gene: TRBJ2-1; abundance: .; v_gene: TRBV5-8; d_gene: TRBD2; len: 16; CDR3nt: TGTGCCAGCAGCTTGGCTTCTAGCGGGGGGTTCAATGAGCAGTTCTTC; CDR3aa: CASSLASSGGFNEQFF
j_gene: TRBJ2-5; abundance: .; v_gene: TRBV2; d_gene: .; len: 14; CDR3nt: TGTGCCAGCAGTGAGGGCAGGGCCCAAGAGACCCAGTACTTC; CDR3aa: CASSEGRAQETQYF
j_gene: TRBJ2-3; abundance: .; v_gene: TRBV19; d_gene: TRBD2; len: 15; CDR3nt: TGTGCCAGTAGTAAAGCGGGGGTGAACACAGATACGCAGTATTTT; CDR3aa: CASSKAGVNTDTQYF
j_gene: TRBJ1-1; abundance: .; v_gene: TRBV4-3; d_gene: .; len: 14; CDR3nt: TGCGCCAGCAGCCAAACCCTGGGAGGGACTGAAGCTTTCTTT; CDR3aa: CASSQTLGGTEAFF
j_gene: TRBJ1-6; abundance: .; v_gene: TRBV9; d_gene: .; len: 14; CDR3nt: TGTGCCAGCAGTGCAACAGGGAATAATTCACCCCTCCACTTT; CDR3aa: CASSATGNNSPLHF
j_gene: TRBJ1-5; abundance: .; v_gene: TRBV5-5; d_gene: .; len: 15; CDR3nt: TGTGCCAGCAGCTTGGATTGGCGGATCAATCAGCCCCAGCATTTT; CDR3aa: CASSLDWRINQPQHF
j_gene: TRBJ2-3; abundance: .; v_gene: TRBV9; d_gene: TRBD2; len: 16; CDR3nt: TGTGCCAGCAGCGTTTTTAACGGGGGGGCCAGAGATACGCAGTATTTT; CDR3aa: CASSVFNGGARDTQYF
j_gene: TRBJ1-4; abundance: .; v_gene: TRBV2; d_gene: TRBD1; len: 13; CDR3nt: TGTGCCAACCAGGGGGCCCTTAATGAAAAACTGTTTTTT; CDR3aa: CANQGALNEKLFF
j_gene: TRBJ1-2; abundance: .; v_gene: TRBV21-1; d_gene: .; len: 14; CDR3nt: TGTGCCAGCAGCAAAGGTCCAGTTAACTATGGCTACACCTTC; CDR3aa: CASSKGPVNYGYTF
j_gene: TRBJ1-1; abundance: .; v_gene: TRBV6-5; d_gene: .; len: 14; CDR3nt: TGTGCCAGCAGTTACGGACAATTTCTCGCTGAAGCTTTCTTT; CDR3aa: CASSYGQFLAEAFF
j_gene: TRBJ1-6; abundance: once; v_gene: TRBV18; d_gene: TRBD1; len: 16; CDR3nt: TGTGCCAGCTCACCAGGGACAGAGGGCGCGGGTTCACCCCTCCACTTT; CDR3aa: CASSPGTEGAGSPLHF
j_gene: TRBJ1-6; abundance: few; v_gene: TRBV6-5; d_gene: .; len: 14; CDR3nt: TGTGCCAGCAGTATGGGACGGAGGGATTCACCCCTCCACTTT; CDR3aa: CASSMGRRDSPLHF